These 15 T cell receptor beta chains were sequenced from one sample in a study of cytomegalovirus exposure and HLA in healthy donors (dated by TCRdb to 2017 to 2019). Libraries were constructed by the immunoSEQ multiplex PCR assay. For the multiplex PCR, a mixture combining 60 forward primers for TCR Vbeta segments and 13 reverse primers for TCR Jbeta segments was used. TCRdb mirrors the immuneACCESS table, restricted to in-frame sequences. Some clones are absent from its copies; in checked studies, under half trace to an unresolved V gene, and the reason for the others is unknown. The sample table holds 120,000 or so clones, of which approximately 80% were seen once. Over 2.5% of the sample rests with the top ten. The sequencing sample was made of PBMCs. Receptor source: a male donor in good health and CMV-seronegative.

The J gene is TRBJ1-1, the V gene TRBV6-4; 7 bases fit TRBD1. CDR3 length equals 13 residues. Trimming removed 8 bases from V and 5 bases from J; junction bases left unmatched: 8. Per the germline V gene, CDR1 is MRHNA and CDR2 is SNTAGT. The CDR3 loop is CASSMDRQTEAFF. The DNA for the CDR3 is TGTGCCAGCTCCATGGACAGGCAGACTGAAGCTTTCTTT.

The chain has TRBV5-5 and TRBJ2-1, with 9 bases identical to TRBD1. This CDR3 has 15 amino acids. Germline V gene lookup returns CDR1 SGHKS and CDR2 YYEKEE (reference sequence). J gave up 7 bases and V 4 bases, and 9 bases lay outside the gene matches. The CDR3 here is CASSLPGQGLNEQFF. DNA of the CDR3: TGTGCCAGCAGCCTTCCGGGACAGGGCTTGAATGAGCAGTTCTTC.

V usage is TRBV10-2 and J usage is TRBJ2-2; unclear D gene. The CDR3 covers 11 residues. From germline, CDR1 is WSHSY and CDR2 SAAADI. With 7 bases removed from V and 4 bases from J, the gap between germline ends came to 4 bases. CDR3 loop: CASIITGELFF. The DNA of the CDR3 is TGCGCCAGCATAATCACCGGGGAGCTGTTTTTT.

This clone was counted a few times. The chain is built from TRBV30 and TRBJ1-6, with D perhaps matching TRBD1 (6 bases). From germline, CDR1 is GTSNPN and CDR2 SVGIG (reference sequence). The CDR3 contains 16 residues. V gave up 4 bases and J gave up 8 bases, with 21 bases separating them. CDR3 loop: CAWNWGHSRGYSPLHF. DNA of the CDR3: TGTGCCTGGAATTGGGGGCATTCTAGGGGTTATTCACCCCTCCACTTT.

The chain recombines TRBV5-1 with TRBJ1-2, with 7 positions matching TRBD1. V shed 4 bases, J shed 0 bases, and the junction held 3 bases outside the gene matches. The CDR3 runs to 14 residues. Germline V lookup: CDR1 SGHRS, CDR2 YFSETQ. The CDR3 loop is CASSGGQANYGYTF. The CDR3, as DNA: TGCGCCAGCAGCGGTGGACAGGCTAACTATGGCTACACCTTC.

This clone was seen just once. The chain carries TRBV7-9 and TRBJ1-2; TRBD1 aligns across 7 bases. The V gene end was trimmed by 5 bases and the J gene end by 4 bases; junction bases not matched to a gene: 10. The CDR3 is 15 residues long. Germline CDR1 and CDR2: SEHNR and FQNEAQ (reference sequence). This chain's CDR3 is CASSKTGIKSYGYTF. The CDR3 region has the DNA TGTGCCAGCAGCAAGACAGGGATCAAAAGCTATGGCTACACCTTC.

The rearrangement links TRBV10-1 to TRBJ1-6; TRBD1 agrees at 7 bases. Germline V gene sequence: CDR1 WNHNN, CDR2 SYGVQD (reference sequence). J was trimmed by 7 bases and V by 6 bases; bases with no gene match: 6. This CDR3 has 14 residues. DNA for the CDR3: TGCGCCAGCAGGGCGACAGGGACGAATTCACCCCTCCACTTT. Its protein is CASRATGTNSPLHF.

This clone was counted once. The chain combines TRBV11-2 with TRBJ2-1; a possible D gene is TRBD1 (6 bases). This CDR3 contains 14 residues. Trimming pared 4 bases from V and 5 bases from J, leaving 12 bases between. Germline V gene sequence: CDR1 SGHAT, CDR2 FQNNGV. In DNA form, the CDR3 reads TGTGCCAGCAGCTCCAGGGGTAGCAACAATGAGCAGTTCTTC. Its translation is CASSSRGSNNEQFF.

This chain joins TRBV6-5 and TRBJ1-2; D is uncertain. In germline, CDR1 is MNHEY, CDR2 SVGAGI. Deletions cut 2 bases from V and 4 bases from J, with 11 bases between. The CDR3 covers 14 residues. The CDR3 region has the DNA TGTGCCAGCAGTTACCGAGGCGGAGGCTATGGCTACACCTTC. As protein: CASSYRGGGYGYTF.

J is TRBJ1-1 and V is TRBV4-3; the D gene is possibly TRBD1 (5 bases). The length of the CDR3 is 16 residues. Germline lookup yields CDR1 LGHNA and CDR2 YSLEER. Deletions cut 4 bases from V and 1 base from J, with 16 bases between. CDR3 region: CASSLGRNEWNTEAFF. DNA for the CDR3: TGCGCCAGCAGCCTGGGGCGGAACGAATGGAACACTGAAGCTTTCTTT.

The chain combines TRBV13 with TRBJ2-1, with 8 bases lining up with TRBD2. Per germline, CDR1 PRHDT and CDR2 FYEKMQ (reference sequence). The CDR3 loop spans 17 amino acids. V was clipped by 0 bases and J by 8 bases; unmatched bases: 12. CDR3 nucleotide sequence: TGTGCCAGCAGCTTAGGCCTACGACTAGCGAGCTTGGATGAGCAGTTCTTC. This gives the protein CASSLGLRLASLDEQFF. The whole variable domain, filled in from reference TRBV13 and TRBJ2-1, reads AAGVIQSPRHLIKEKRETATLKCYPIPRHDTVYWYQQGPGQDPQFLISFYEKMQSDKGSIPDRFSAQQFSDYHSELNMSSLELGDSALYFCASSLGLRLASLDEQFFGPGTRLTVL.

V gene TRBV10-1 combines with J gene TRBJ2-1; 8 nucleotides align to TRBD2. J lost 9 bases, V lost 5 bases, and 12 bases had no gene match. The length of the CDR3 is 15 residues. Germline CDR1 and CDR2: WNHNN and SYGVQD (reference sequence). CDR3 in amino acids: CASSRKSGGEGEQFF. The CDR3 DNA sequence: TGCGCCAGCAGTCGGAAGAGCGGGGGCGAGGGTGAGCAGTTCTTC.

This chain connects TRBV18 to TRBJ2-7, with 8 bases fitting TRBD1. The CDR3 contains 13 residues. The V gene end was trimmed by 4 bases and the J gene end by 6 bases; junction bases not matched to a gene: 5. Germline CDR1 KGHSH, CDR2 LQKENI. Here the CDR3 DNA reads TGTGCCAGCTCACTAGACAGGGGAGGCGAGCAGTACTTC. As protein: CASSLDRGGEQYF.

This chain's CDR3 is CASRSPTGTTEAFF. The CDR3 nucleotides are TGTGCCAGCAGAAGCCCTACAGGGACCACTGAAGCTTTCTTT. V and J are TRBV6-6 and TRBJ1-1, with TRBD1 as a possible D gene (6 bases). This CDR3 has 14 residues. V shed 6 bases and J shed 4 bases, with 15 bases lying between them. Germline loops: CDR1 MNHNY, CDR2 SVGAGI (reference sequence).

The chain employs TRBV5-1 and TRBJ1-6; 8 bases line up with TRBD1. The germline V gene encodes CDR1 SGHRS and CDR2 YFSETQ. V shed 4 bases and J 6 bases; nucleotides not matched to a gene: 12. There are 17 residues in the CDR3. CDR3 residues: CASSETGGGPGNSPLHF. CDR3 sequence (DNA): TGCGCCAGCAGCGAAACAGGGGGGGGGCCGGGTAATTCACCCCTCCACTTT.